The next 26 T cell receptor beta chains were all read from a single sample in a study of PD-L1 blockade in urothelial cancer. Measured with immunoSEQ multiplex PCR; TCRdb has only the in-frame clones, and not every one. The sample gives roughly 24,000 clones, approximately 86% of which show up once; roughly 30% is in the top ten. Source: PBMCs, taken around atezolizumab (anti-PD-L1) treatment. These receptors all come from a man aged 55 to 69 with urothelial cancer.

The genes are TRBV5-1 and TRBJ2-5; D not resolved. The germline V gene encodes CDR1 SGHRS and CDR2 YFSETQ. V dropped 0 bases and J dropped 4 bases, with 10 bases sitting between them. The CDR3 sequence is 14 residues long. As DNA, the CDR3 is TGCGCCAGCAGCTTGGCCGGTTTTGGAGAGACCCAGTACTTC. Translation: CASSLAGFGETQYF.

This chain connects TRBV7-9 to TRBJ1-5, with D possibly matching TRBD1 (6 bases). CDR3 length equals 15 residues. V gave up 5 bases and J gave up 1 base, with 12 bases separating them. Germline CDR1 is SEHNR and CDR2 is FQNEAQ (reference sequence). The CDR3 here is CASSPEGGSNQPQHF. The CDR3 DNA reads TGTGCCAGCAGCCCCGAAGGGGGAAGCAATCAGCCCCAGCATTTT.

V and J are TRBV6-5 and TRBJ2-7; D possibly corresponds to TRBD2 (5 bases). V gave up 2 bases and J gave up 4 bases, with 9 bases separating them. The CDR3 runs to 13 residues. CDR1 and CDR2 (germline): MNHEY, SVGAGI. In DNA form, the CDR3 reads TGTGCCAGCAGTTACAAGGCGGGTTACGAGCAGTACTTC. It codes for CASSYKAGYEQYF.

This sequence joins TRBV11-1 and TRBJ1-1; D is ambiguous. The V end lost 3 bases, the J end lost 7 bases, and 12 bases lay between the germline ends. The CDR3 loop spans 13 amino acids. Germline lookup yields CDR1 SGHAT and CDR2 FQDESV (reference sequence). CDR3 protein: CASSLTSALEAFF. CDR3 coding DNA: TGTGCCAGCAGCTTGACGAGCGCCCTTGAAGCTTTCTTT.

This clone has only one observation. The rearrangement joins TRBV30 to TRBJ1-4; 10 bases line up with TRBD1. The CDR3 loop spans 14 amino acids. The germline CDR1 and CDR2 sequences are GTSNPN and SVGIG (reference sequence). With V trimmed by 1 base and J by 4 bases, 0 bases remained unmatched. The CDR3 is CAWSGDRGNEKLFF. CDR3 nucleotides: TGTGCCTGGAGTGGGGACAGGGGTAATGAAAAACTGTTTTTT.

The chain couples TRBV4-3 to TRBJ2-2, with D maybe TRBD2 (6 bases). Germline V CDR1 and CDR2: LGHNA, YSLEER. Trimming pared 1 base from V and 2 bases from J, leaving 14 bases between. The CDR3 runs to 17 residues. The CDR3 loop reads CASSQGGPGDNTGELFF. CDR3 nucleotides: TGCGCCAGCAGCCAAGGAGGACCGGGGGATAACACCGGGGAGCTGTTTTTT.

This rearrangement joins TRBV9 to TRBJ2-6; TRBD1 matches at 7 bases. V gave up 3 bases and J gave up 4 bases; unmatched junction bases: 4. The length of the CDR3 is 15 residues. Germline assignment: CDR1 SGDLS and CDR2 YYNGEE. The CDR3 sequence is CASSGGGVGANVLTF. CDR3 sequence (DNA): TGTGCCAGCAGCGGAGGGGGCGTAGGGGCCAACGTCCTGACTTTC.

This clone was found once. The rearrangement joins TRBV2 to TRBJ1-4; a weak D match, TRBD1 (6 bases). CDR1 SNHLY and CDR2 FYNNEI come from the germline V gene. The CDR3 has 14 residues. Trimming removed 6 bases from V and 5 bases from J, with 13 bases in between. CDR3 DNA sequence: TGTGCCAGCAGCGGACAGACCATAAATGAAAAACTGTTTTTT. Protein product: CASSGQTINEKLFF.

The rearrangement joins TRBV5-1 to TRBJ2-2; tentative D call: TRBD2 (5 bases). V lost 0 bases to trimming and J lost 4 bases, with 13 bases between them. The CDR3 consists of 16 residues. The V gene's germline CDR1 is SGHRS and CDR2 YFSETQ. The CDR3, as DNA: TGCGCCAGCAGCTTGGGGCGCACGGCGGGCACCGGGGAGCTGTTTTTT. This sequence encodes CASSLGRTAGTGELFF.

The genes are TRBV6-5 and TRBJ2-1; tentatively, D is TRBD1 (5 bases). Germline assignment: CDR1 MNHEY and CDR2 SVGAGI. V shed 5 bases and J shed 9 bases, with 14 bases lying between them. This CDR3 region has 13 residues. The CDR3 DNA follows: TGTGCCAGCAGTGGCGAGATGGGGCGTGAGCAGTTCTTC. Protein product: CASSGEMGREQFF.

This clone came up a few times. The CDR3 loop reads CASSQDRQAGYTF. In DNA form, the CDR3 reads TGTGCCAGCAGCCAAGATCGGCAGGCTGGCTACACCTTC. This chain uses TRBV4-2 with TRBJ1-2; D not certain. Deletions cut 0 bases from V and 7 bases from J, with 9 bases between. Looked up from germline, CDR1 is LGHNA and CDR2 is YNFKEQ. This CDR3 region has 13 residues.

The J gene is TRBJ2-7, the V gene TRBV6-6; D is undetermined. Trimming took off 0 bases at V and 1 base at J, with 7 bases between the two ends. CDR3 size: 14 residues. CDR1 and CDR2 (germline): MNHNY, SVGAGI (reference sequence). The CDR3 DNA reads as TGTGCCAGCAGTTACTCGCTGACATCCTACGAGCAGTACTTC. Translation: CASSYSLTSYEQYF.

This chain uses TRBV5-3 with TRBJ1-2; D ambiguous. TRBV5-3 carries the ORF label, with uncertain function. V shed 1 base and J shed 7 bases, with 11 bases lying between them. This CDR3 is built from 13 residues. CDR3 amino acids: CARSLFFSGGYTF. CDR3 DNA: TGTGCCAGAAGCTTGTTCTTTAGCGGTGGCTACACCTTC.

The chain has TRBV5-4 and TRBJ2-7; possibly TRBD1 for D (6 bases). This CDR3 contains 16 residues. Germline CDR1 reads SGHNT; CDR2 reads YYREEE (reference sequence). Trimming left V 1 base short and J 4 bases short, with 18 bases between. The CDR3 region is CASSLLGHRNFYEQYF. CDR3 coding DNA: TGTGCCAGCAGCTTGCTGGGACACCGAAATTTTTACGAGCAGTACTTC. Together with reference TRBV5-4 and TRBJ2-7, the CDR3 gives the full variable domain: ETGVTQSPTHLIKTRGQQVTLRCSSQSGHNTVSWYQQALGQGPQFIFQYYREEENGRGNFPPRFSGLQFPNYSSELNVNALELDDSALYLCASSLLGHRNFYEQYFGPGTRLTVT.

CDR3 coding DNA: TGTGCCAGTAATGACCCCCGACGGAGTTCTAACTATGGCTACACCTTC. Translation gives CASNDPRRSSNYGYTF. The chain joins TRBV19 to TRBJ1-2; D uncertain. V lost 7 bases and J lost 0, with 18 bases in between. CDR3 length: 16 amino acids. CDR1 and CDR2 (germline): LNHDA, SQIVND (reference sequence).

This clone has only one observation. CDR3 in amino acids: CASSLGSTGGNQFF. The CDR3 DNA is TGTGCCAGCAGCTTAGGGTCGACAGGGGGAAACCAGTTCTTC. The chain is built from TRBV7-8 and TRBJ2-1; TRBD1 agrees at 9 bases. Germline loops: CDR1 SGHVS, CDR2 FQNEAQ. CDR3 size: 14 residues. Trimming cost V 1 base and J 13 bases; bases outside gene matches: 8.

The gene calls are TRBV2 and TRBJ2-5, with D hard to call. The length of the CDR3 is 11 residues. Looked up from germline, CDR1 is SNHLY and CDR2 is FYNNEI. With 6 bases removed from V and 1 base from J, the gap between germline ends came to 3 bases. For the CDR3, the DNA is TGTGCCAGCAGCCGCCAAGAGACCCAGTACTTC. Translation gives CASSRQETQYF.

This clone has just one count. The chain recombines TRBV19 with TRBJ1-2, with 7 bases lining up with TRBD1. This CDR3 contains 13 residues. Germline CDR1 is LNHDA and CDR2 is SQIVND (reference sequence). Trimming at V came to 7 bases and at J to 6 bases, leaving 8 bases not matched to a gene. The chain's CDR3 is CASTSRQGDGYTF. CDR3 sequence (DNA): TGTGCCAGTACCTCAAGACAGGGCGATGGCTACACCTTC.

The CDR3 protein is CASSTGVAKNIQYF. The CDR3 DNA reads TGTGCCAGCAGTACCGGGGTAGCCAAAAACATTCAGTACTTC. The chain couples TRBV27 to TRBJ2-4; D perhaps matches TRBD2 (5 bases). The length of the CDR3 is 14 residues. The germline V and J ends were trimmed by 5 bases and 0 bases, with 8 bases remaining between them. The V gene's germline CDR1 is MNHEY and CDR2 SMNVEV (reference sequence).

This rearrangement joins TRBV6-1 to TRBJ1-6; D gene uncertain. V gave up 1 base and J gave up 8 bases, with 6 bases separating them. Germline CDR1 and CDR2: MNHNS and SASEGT. This CDR3 is built from 13 residues. The CDR3 DNA follows: TGTGCCAGCAGTGAAGGGAGCTATTCACCCCTCCACTTT. Protein sequence: CASSEGSYSPLHF.

The chain carries TRBV7-8 and TRBJ1-1, with D perhaps TRBD1 (6 bases). Germline CDR1 is SGHVS and CDR2 is FQNEAQ. V was clipped by 5 bases and J by 0 bases, with 10 bases between them. The CDR3 runs 14 residues. CDR3 DNA: TGTGCCAGCAGCGGAGGGGGGGTGAACACTGAAGCTTTCTTT. Residues: CASSGGGVNTEAFF.

The table lists this clone with a count of one. The chain links TRBV5-6 to TRBJ2-5; D gene ambiguous. The CDR3 spans 11 residues. The V end was cut by 4 bases, the J end by 5 bases, with 6 bases between. Germline V gene sequence: CDR1 SGHDT, CDR2 YYEEEE. The CDR3 DNA reads as TGTGCCAGCAGCCTTATGGAGACCCAGTACTTC. Encoded protein: CASSLMETQYF.

The gene calls are TRBV7-6 and TRBJ1-5, with 8 bases that match TRBD1. Germline lookup yields CDR1 SGHVS and CDR2 FNYEAQ. Trimming at V came to 4 bases and at J to 11 bases, leaving 13 bases not matched to a gene. This CDR3 has 15 amino acids. The CDR3 spells CASSSGAGGSIAQHF. CDR3 nucleotides: TGTGCCAGCAGCTCAGGGGCAGGGGGCTCTATAGCCCAGCATTTT.

The J gene is TRBJ2-2, the V gene TRBV7-2; TRBD2 is a possible D gene (7 bases). Trimming removed 2 bases from V and 0 bases from J, with 10 bases in between. The length of the CDR3 is 16 residues. Germline V gene lookup returns CDR1 SGHTA and CDR2 FQGNSA. The CDR3 protein is CASSLSGGSNTGELFF. The CDR3 DNA follows: TGTGCCAGCAGCTTATCGGGGGGCTCGAACACCGGGGAGCTGTTTTTT.

The chain has TRBV30 and TRBJ1-5; D perhaps matches TRBD1 (6 bases). CDR1 is GTSNPN, CDR2 SVGIG, per germline (reference sequence). V was cut by 6 bases and J by 0 bases, with 9 bases left in between. This CDR3 comprises 13 residues. The CDR3 region has the DNA TGTGCCTGTCAGGGGAATAGCAATCAGCCCCAGCATTTT. This encodes CACQGNSNQPQHF.

The chain has TRBV10-1 and TRBJ2-3; 11 bases agree with TRBD2. The CDR3 consists of 15 residues. Per germline, CDR1 WNHNN and CDR2 SYGVQD (reference sequence). J lost 5 bases, V lost 2 bases, and 3 bases had no gene match. Written as DNA, the CDR3 is TGCGCCAGCAGTGAGGGGACTAGCGGAGTAGATACGCAGTATTTT. Its translation is CASSEGTSGVDTQYF.